This T cell receptor (beta chain) was identified in a study of T cells in Graves' hyperthyroidism and ophthalmopathy (dated by TCRdb to between 2018 and 2020). Some background on the complete study: Peripheral blood was collected at initial diagnosis, before any treatment. Prospective prediction of ophthalmopathy was tested in an independent validation cohort of 18 to 20 hyperthyroidism patients and around 16 patients who later progressed to ophthalmopathy. To identify distinguishing TCR V-J signatures, a discovery cohort of some 99 patients was used, comprising 40 to 45 with Graves' ophthalmopathy and around 60 with stable Graves' hyperthyroidism. The paper describes TCR Vbeta CDR3 sequencing of roughly 130 peripheral blood samples, made up of 40 to 45 ophthalmopathy patients, roughly 75 hyperthyroidism patients and roughly 17 progressor patients. Once sampling was done, hyperthyroidism patients were given methimazole at a starting dose of 30 mg daily, whereas ophthalmopathy patients were given high-dose intravenous methylprednisolone. The roughly 94 discovery patients were randomly split 7:3 into training and test sets. In about 6 Graves' hyperthyroidism patients, the study also compared T-cell repertoires from thyroid tissue with T-cell repertoires from blood.

The hyperthyroidism patients were between 18 and 65 years old and newly diagnosed, with a disease duration of less than 2 months. Any patient with an uncontrolled infection, another autoimmune disease, pregnancy or lactation was excluded. Clinical symptoms, serum thyroxine and TRAb, thyroid ultrasound, and orbital computed tomography formed the basis for the diagnoses. For progressor patients, blood was drawn at the first diagnosis of hyperthyroidism, before any ophthalmopathy symptoms had appeared. PBMCs were isolated from about 10 ml of fresh peripheral blood by Ficoll-Paque density gradient centrifugation. Patients classed as progressors first received a Graves' hyperthyroidism diagnosis and then went on to develop ophthalmopathy during follow-up. Total RNA was extracted using Trizol reagent, and RNA quality was assessed on an Agilent 2100 Bioanalyzer. The paper's findings and limits, for the study overall: In cross-validation, a model built on a 13 V-J signature told ophthalmopathy apart from stable hyperthyroidism with 85% to 90% sensitivity and around 84% specificity, and in testing the same model reached 80%/75%. No statistical method was used to fix the sample size in advance, and group allocation was not hidden from the investigators. Most expanded thyroid clonotypes (frequency above 0.001) were also detected in blood, suggesting blood repertoires may reflect thyroid immune responses. During validation, the model predicted progression to ophthalmopathy a median of about 6.3 months ahead of onset, with 60% to 71% sensitivity and almost 75% specificity.

Trimmed from V: 2 bases; trimmed from J: 1 base; junction bases lacking a gene match: 3. Sequences GTSNPN (CDR1) and SVGIG (CDR2) are obtained from the germline V gene (reference sequence). There are 14 amino acids in the CDR3, from cysteine to phenylalanine inclusive. The kept DNA is CDR3 alone, 42 bases in frame from the first base. As for this clonotype: The specificity of this receptor is unknown. No quality values exist for individual bases; no much larger clone is one base distant.

The TCR beta CDR3 regions were amplified from RNA transcripts. For the first round of RT-PCR on the TCR CDR3, the HTBI primer set was used together with the Qiagen OneStep RT-PCR kit. Libraries were constructed in a second round of multiplex PCR, after which size selection and purification were carried out. Libraries were sequenced paired-end with 100 bp reads on an Illumina HiSeq2000. On the study's bioinformatics: SOAPnuke was used to process the raw data, throwing out any read that contained adapters or uncalled bases, had a mean Phred below 15, or lacked an exact constant-primer or identifier match. COPE v1.2.5 was used to merge the high-quality paired reads, and each unique nucleotide sequence was defined as a clonotype. MiTCR v1.1 was used to align clonotypes to the IMGT TRBV, TRBD and TRBJ reference segments. Analysis was restricted to V-J combinations with a frequency above 0.0001, which covered roughly 99% of repertoires. A TCS score was defined as the ratio between F50 (clonal expansion) and ExV (chaos), using BLOSUM62-based TCRdist between CDR3 peptides within each V-J. Welch's t-statistics and random forest reduced 450 to 600 V-J features to 10 to 15, which were used in a naive Bayes classifier (R e1071). The public reads were reanalyzed by TCRdb: fastp trimming at Q25, MiXCR alignment, in-frame beta chains only. Identical CDR3 proteins give one entry, which carries the most common genes and DNA. The V and J calls were not made by the authors but by TCRdb's processing. In this sample the table shows under 350,000 distinct CDR3 sequences, less than 30% of which occur a single time. Roughly 24% of the sample lies in the top ten.

The sample comprised blood. The clonotype originates from a man in his forties with Graves' hyperthyroidism that later progressed to Graves' ophthalmopathy. The rearranged chain carries TRBV30 and TRBJ2-7; the central 9 bases match TRBD1. The base sequence is TGTGCCTGGAGTACCGGGACAGGGTCCTACGAGCAGTACTTC. Its protein is CAWSTGTGSYEQYF.